The 14 T cell receptor beta chains listed next were all sequenced from one sample in a study of T cell changes during pregnancy in multiple sclerosis. Assay: immunoSEQ multiplex PCR; the TCRdb copy retains only in-frame clones and omits some. The sample records about 59,000 clones, roughly 88% being singletons. Sequenced material: peripheral blood, taken in the second trimester of pregnancy. All receptors derive from a female donor with multiple sclerosis, enrolled in a pregnancy study.

The CDR3 region is CASSALTSGAGELFF. The DNA for the CDR3 is TGCGCCAGCAGCGCACTGACTAGCGGGGCCGGGGAGCTGTTTTTT. The chain recombines TRBV5-1 with TRBJ2-2; TRBD2 matches at 11 bases. The CDR3 sequence is 15 residues long. V was clipped by 4 bases and J by 6 bases; unmatched bases: 5. Germline CDR1 is SGHRS and CDR2 is YFSETQ.

The chain joins TRBV4-3 to TRBJ2-1; 7 bases fit TRBD2. The CDR3 consists of 15 residues. Germline V lookup: CDR1 LGHNA, CDR2 YSLEER. The V gene end was trimmed by 2 bases and the J gene end by 6 bases; junction bases not matched to a gene: 7. CDR3 sequence (DNA): TGCGCCAGCAGCCAATCCCCGCCGGGAGGCAATGAGCAGTTCTTC. Translating gives CASSQSPPGGNEQFF.

The V call is TRBV18, the J call TRBJ2-1, with 9 nucleotides matching TRBD1. The CDR3 runs 15 residues. With 3 bases clipped from V and 2 bases from J, the junction kept 2 bases outside the gene matches. Germline V gene data show CDR1 as KGHSH and CDR2 as LQKENI. Written as DNA, the CDR3 is TGTGCCAGCTCACCGGGACAGGGAACCTACAATGAGCAGTTCTTC. It yields the protein CASSPGQGTYNEQFF.

This chain connects TRBV7-9 to TRBJ1-4; 8 positions match TRBD1. CDR3 length equals 15 residues. The germline V gene has CDR1 SEHNR and CDR2 FQNEAQ (reference sequence). The trim removed 5 bases at V and 3 bases at J, leaving 5 bases unmatched. CDR3 region: CASSIQGAPNEKLFF. The CDR3 nucleotides read TGTGCCAGCAGCATCCAGGGGGCCCCTAATGAAAAACTGTTTTTT.

The chain employs TRBV2 and TRBJ2-7, with a weak D call TRBD2 (5 bases). The V gene lost 6 bases and the J gene lost 0 bases, with 15 bases spanning the gap. Germline V gene sequence: CDR1 SNHLY, CDR2 FYNNEI. This CDR3 contains 15 residues. This chain's CDR3 is CASRLIAYSSYEQYF. The CDR3 DNA follows: TGTGCCAGCAGATTAATAGCGTACAGCTCCTACGAGCAGTACTTC.

The chain joins TRBV18 to TRBJ2-7, with D perhaps TRBD1 (6 bases). The CDR3 consists of 14 residues. Germline CDR1 and CDR2: KGHSH and LQKENI. Trimming removed 4 bases from V and 3 bases from J, with 13 bases in between. DNA for the CDR3: TGTGCCAGCTCACGTTCCGGGACACTCTACGAGCAGTACTTC. Translation: CASSRSGTLYEQYF.

V is TRBV30 and J is TRBJ2-5; D is ambiguous. CDR1 is GTSNPN and CDR2 is SVGIG in the germline V gene (reference sequence). V shed 3 bases and J shed 2 bases, with 10 bases lying between them. There are 13 residues in the CDR3. The CDR3 spells CAWRGRLQETQYF. The CDR3 DNA reads as TGTGCCTGGAGAGGTCGACTGCAAGAGACCCAGTACTTC.

This chain connects TRBV9 to TRBJ1-3; D possibly corresponds to TRBD1 (6 bases). Germline V gene data show CDR1 as SGDLS and CDR2 as YYNGEE. Trimming removed 4 bases at V and 4 bases at J, with 15 bases between. There are 15 residues in the CDR3. The CDR3 sequence: CASSLQGTIGNTIYF. The CDR3 DNA follows: TGTGCCAGCAGCTTACAGGGAACGATCGGAAACACCATATATTTT.

This clone was seen more than once but under ten times. The chain has TRBV5-4 and TRBJ1-2; D is unresolved. Germline CDR1 is SGHNT and CDR2 is YYREEE (reference sequence). CDR3 length equals 13 residues. Deletions cut 3 bases from V and 8 bases from J, with 14 bases between. DNA of the CDR3: TGTGCCAGCAGCTATAAGGGAGTCGAAGGCTACACCTTC. It encodes CASSYKGVEGYTF.

The V call is TRBV30, the J call TRBJ2-5; D unclear. The CDR3 has 12 amino acids. The germline V gene encodes CDR1 GTSNPN and CDR2 SVGIG (reference sequence). The ends were cut back, 2 bases at V and 5 bases at J, with 9 bases in the middle. In DNA form, the CDR3 reads TGTGCCTGGAGTCGTCGCGAGGAGACCCAGTACTTC. Protein sequence: CAWSRREETQYF.

The genes are TRBV7-8 and TRBJ2-3; the D gene is possibly TRBD2 (5 bases). This CDR3 contains 13 residues. With 4 bases removed from V and 8 bases from J, the gap between germline ends came to 13 bases. CDR1 and CDR2 (germline): SGHVS, FQNEAQ. In nucleotides, the CDR3 is TGTGCCAGCAGCTACCACATGGACTTTACGCAGTATTTT. This codes for CASSYHMDFTQYF. The whole variable domain, filled in from reference TRBV7-8 and TRBJ2-3, reads GAGVSQSPRYKVAKRGQDVALRCDPISGHVSLFWYQQALGQGPEFLTYFQNEAQLDKSGLPSDRFFAERPEGSVSTLKIQRTQQEDSAVYLCASSYHMDFTQYFGPGTRLTVL.

The table lists this clone with a count of one. This sequence joins TRBV28 and TRBJ1-1; 7 bases align to TRBD1. Germline trimming cut 9 bases from V and 1 base from J; bases unmatched to any gene: 5. The germline V gene has CDR1 MDHEN and CDR2 SYDVKM. The CDR3 consists of 13 residues. CDR3 DNA: TGTGCCAGTAAGGGACAGAGGAACACTGAAGCTTTCTTT. Encoded protein: CASKGQRNTEAFF. Complete variable domain (other parts from reference TRBV28 and TRBJ1-1): DVKVTQSSRYLVKRTGEKVFLECVQDMDHENMFWYRQDPGLGLRLIYFSYDVKMKEKGDIPEGYSVSREKKERFSLILESASTNQTSMYLCASKGQRNTEAFFGQGTRLTVV.

J is TRBJ2-7 and V is TRBV10-1; 9 nucleotides match TRBD1. Unmatched junction bases numbered 4, after V lost 10 bases and J lost 6 bases. Per germline, CDR1 WNHNN and CDR2 SYGVQD (reference sequence). This CDR3 is built from 11 residues. DNA for the CDR3: TGCGCCACCAGACAGGGGGGCGAGCAGTACTTC. This codes for CATRQGGEQYF.

The chain employs TRBV19 and TRBJ1-5, with TRBD1 matching 11 bases. V was clipped by 8 bases and J by 7 bases; unmatched bases: 4. CDR1 and CDR2 (germline): LNHDA, SQIVND (reference sequence). CDR3 length equals 13 residues. The CDR3 here is CASGQGAGQPQHF. The CDR3 DNA reads TGTGCCAGTGGACAGGGGGCAGGGCAGCCCCAGCATTTT.